This T cell receptor beta chain appears in the sequencing data of a study of beta chain features in type 1 diabetes. General study points: More deletions and fewer insertions at VDJ junctions were seen in type 1 diabetes patients. HLA effects on TCRB rearrangement stayed unresolved here.

This CDR3 region has 12 residues. CDR1 and CDR2 (germline): SGHAT, FQNNGV. Deletions cut 1 base from V and 8 bases from J, with 6 bases between. About this clone: Its antigen is unknown.

Sorting that relied on CD45RO/CCR7/CD25/CD127/CD95/CD27 yielded CD4+ naive, central memory, regulatory and stem cell-like memory cells. Purity exceeding 95% was reached by all sorted populations. The authors reverse transcribed all of the isolated RNA, so sequencing captured expressed TCRB transcripts. TCRdb keeps only in-frame clones here, not all; method: immunoSEQ multiplex PCR. Among hundreds of thousands of clones, 17% were seen once, and the ten largest hold 0.023%. The sample comprised naive CD4+ T cells from blood. This rearrangement joins TRBV11-2 to TRBJ2-1; D gene uncertain. The TCR sequence derives from a young woman in good health. The CDR3 sequence: CASSLVRDEQFF. The DNA of the CDR3 is TGTGCCAGCAGCTTAGTGCGCGATGAGCAGTTCTTC.